Detailed here is one TCR beta chain. Its antigen is unidentified. TCRdb independently ran MiXCR on the RT-PCR reads; one entry per CDR3 protein. The sample carries about 500,000 distinct CDR3 sequences, 16% recorded once. The data were obtained in a study of response to subunit inactivated influenza vaccine. Study findings and constraints: Few additional T cells are recruited per seasonal influenza vaccination, authors suggested.

Germline CDR1 is MNHEY and CDR2 is SVGEGT. The CDR3 extends over 15 amino acids. V lost 6 bases to trimming and J lost 7 bases; unmatched junction nucleotides: 9. The J gene is TRBJ2-5, the V gene TRBV6-2 or TRBV6-3, with TRBD2 matching 12 bases. This TCR derives from a man between 50 and 75 years old who received an inactivated influenza vaccine. The sequences come from CD4+ T cells sorted from PBMCs, collected roughly 24 months after vaccination. The chain's CDR3 is CASSPGLAGRGTQYF. CDR3 DNA sequence: TGTGCCAGCAGCCCAGGACTAGCGGGACGTGGGACCCAGTACTTC.